One sample yielded the 27 T cell receptor beta chains listed below, sequenced in a study of post-analysis software for immune sequencing data. Study-level points and caveats: Controls showed lower frequencies than patients for five TRBV segments, and TRBV5-6, TRBV5-1 and TRBV20-1 were among these.

Their antigen targets remain unknown. cDNA libraries for TCR beta contained unique molecular identifiers. TCRdb analysed the PCR reads with MiXCR anew, one entry per CDR3 protein. The repertoire consists of about 760,000 distinct CDR3 sequences, with just under 30% occurring once and the leading ten covering around 0.55%. The specimen was blood. The receptors stem from a girl between 5 and 17 years old with multiple sclerosis.

This clonotype occurred many times. The chain joins TRBV10-3 to TRBJ2-7, with 7 bases fitting TRBD2. Germline loops: CDR1 ENHRY, CDR2 SYGVKD. J was trimmed by 3 bases and V by 6 bases; bases with no gene match: 14. This CDR3 is built from 16 residues. CDR3 sequence reads: CAISDRLAAENYEQYF. The CDR3 bases are TGTGCCATCAGCGACCGCCTAGCGGCGGAAAACTACGAGCAGTACTTC.

The chain links TRBV7-8 to TRBJ1-5; TRBD1 might be the D (6 bases). This CDR3 has 16 residues. V dropped 5 bases and J dropped 3 bases, with 17 bases sitting between them. The germline V gene has CDR1 SGHVS and CDR2 FQNEAQ. CDR3 sequence: CASSEITDRNNQPQHF. CDR3 sequence (DNA): TGTGCCAGCAGCGAGATCACGGACAGAAACAATCAGCCCCAGCATTTT.

The rearrangement joins TRBV29-1 to TRBJ2-3, with 9 bases that match TRBD2. This CDR3 is 17 amino acids long. Germline V gives CDR1 SQVTM, CDR2 ANQGSEA. The junction had 12 bases not matched to a gene; V was cut back by 0 bases and J by 5 bases. In nucleotides, the CDR3 is TGCAGCGTTGAAGATGGGGTAGCGGGAGCCAAGAGAGATACGCAGTATTTT. This encodes CSVEDGVAGAKRDTQYF.

Only a few counts were recorded for this clonotype. The chain recombines TRBV5-1 with TRBJ2-1; D unresolved. The CDR3 has 16 residues. The V gene lost 2 bases and the J gene lost 0 bases, with 12 bases spanning the gap. CDR1 is SGHRS and CDR2 is YFSETQ in the germline V gene. The CDR3 DNA reads TGCGCCAGCAGCTTTTTTGCGACCAGCTCCTACAATGAGCAGTTCTTC. This gives the protein CASSFFATSSYNEQFF.

The chain carries TRBV9 and TRBJ2-2; tentatively, D is TRBD2 (6 bases). The CDR3 covers 14 residues. Trimming left V 3 bases short and J 5 bases short, with 11 bases between. Germline-derived CDR1 and CDR2 are SGDLS and YYNGEE. The CDR3 bases are TGTGCCAGCAGCGGGGAGACTAGAACCGGGGAGCTGTTTTTT. Its translation: CASSGETRTGELFF.

This clonotype has at least ten counts. The CDR3 is CSARRGGVSTDTQYF. Here the CDR3 DNA reads TGCAGTGCTAGGCGCGGAGGGGTGTCCACAGATACGCAGTATTTT. The chain carries TRBV20-1 and TRBJ2-3, with D maybe TRBD2 (6 bases). Germline V lookup: CDR1 DFQATT, CDR2 SNEGSKA (reference sequence). The CDR3 length is 15 residues. V was shortened by 3 bases and J by 2 bases, with 15 bases between the two germline ends.

The V gene is TRBV20-1, the J gene TRBJ1-1; tentative D call: TRBD1 (5 bases). Germline-derived CDR1 and CDR2 are DFQATT and SNEGSKA (reference sequence). The CDR3 is 14 residues long. With 4 bases removed from V and 4 bases from J, the gap between germline ends came to 16 bases. In DNA, the CDR3 is TGCAGTGCTAAAACCGCCGGGACTACCACTGAAGCTTTCTTT. Translating it yields CSAKTAGTTTEAFF.

The chain links TRBV7-9 to TRBJ2-1, with D possibly matching TRBD2 (5 bases). CDR3 length equals 15 residues. Germline CDR1 is SEHNR and CDR2 is FQNEAQ (reference sequence). Trimming took 2 bases from V and 5 from J, leaving 13 bases between them. The CDR3 here is CASSLWGVENNEQFF. The CDR3 DNA reads TGTGCCAGCAGCTTATGGGGAGTAGAGAACAATGAGCAGTTCTTC.

The gene calls are TRBV4-2 and TRBJ1-2; TRBD1 matches 8 bases. The CDR3 extends over 16 amino acids. The V gene end was trimmed by 0 bases and the J gene end by 5 bases; junction bases not matched to a gene: 8. Germline V gene lookup returns CDR1 LGHNA and CDR2 YNFKEQ. This chain's CDR3 is CASSQDPRQGNYGYTF. The CDR3 DNA reads TGTGCCAGCAGCCAAGATCCGAGACAGGGGAATTATGGCTACACCTTC.

This clonotype was detected once. The rearrangement joins TRBV6-2 or TRBV6-3 to TRBJ2-3; 7 nucleotides align to TRBD2. With V trimmed by 1 base and J by 3 bases, 1 base remained unmatched. The CDR3 length is 14 residues. Germline V lookup: CDR1 MNHEY, CDR2 SVGEGT. The CDR3 DNA is TGTGCCAGCAGTTACTTGCGGGAGACAGATACGCAGTATTTT. The encoded protein is CASSYLRETDTQYF.

The chain is built from TRBV5-1 and TRBJ2-3, with D hard to call. Per the germline V gene, CDR1 is SGHRS and CDR2 is YFSETQ. This CDR3 contains 15 residues. Trimming took off 0 bases at V and 6 bases at J, with 14 bases between the two ends. In DNA form, the CDR3 reads TGCGCCAGCAGCTTGGGACGCACCGGTGGTGATACGCAGTATTTT. This sequence encodes CASSLGRTGGDTQYF.

J is TRBJ2-7 and V is TRBV7-2; 9 bases line up with TRBD2. Germline trimming cut 1 base from V and 5 bases from J; bases unmatched to any gene: 9. CDR1 is SGHTA and CDR2 is FQGNSA in the germline V gene. This CDR3 has 16 residues. Here the CDR3 reads CASSLGHEAGGHEQYF. DNA for the CDR3: TGTGCCAGCAGCTTAGGTCACGAAGCGGGAGGCCACGAGCAGTACTTC.

The chain joins TRBV12-3 or TRBV12-4 to TRBJ2-1, with 7 bases aligning to TRBD1. The CDR3 totals 18 residues. V was pared by 3 bases and J by 1 base, with 12 bases of the junction left unmatched. The CDR3 DNA sequence: TGTGCCAGCAGTTTCGAAGCAGGGGGAATGAAGTCCTACAATGAGCAGTTCTTC. This encodes CASSFEAGGMKSYNEQFF.

The gene calls are TRBV27 and TRBJ2-3; D possibly corresponds to TRBD2 (6 bases). The CDR3 has 13 residues. Deletions cut 7 bases from V and 0 bases from J, with 8 bases between. Germline V CDR1 and CDR2: MNHEY, SMNVEV (reference sequence). The CDR3 protein is CASTGTSTDTQYF. CDR3 nucleotides: TGTGCCAGCACCGGGACTAGCACAGATACGCAGTATTTT.

J is TRBJ2-2 and V is TRBV25-1, with TRBD1 matching 10 bases. Germline CDR1 MGHDK, CDR2 SYGVNS. The CDR3 is 16 residues long. Losses at the gene ends were 4 bases for V and 2 bases for J; bases not matched to a gene: 4. The CDR3: CASSGGQGLNTGELFF. CDR3 in DNA: TGTGCCAGCAGTGGGGGACAGGGGCTTAACACCGGGGAGCTGTTTTTT.

The V gene is TRBV7-9, the J gene TRBJ2-1, with 8 positions matching TRBD2. CDR1 SEHNR and CDR2 FQNEAQ come from the germline V gene (reference sequence). J lost 7 bases, V lost 11 bases, and 10 bases had no gene match. The length of the CDR3 is 13 residues. CDR3 in DNA: TGTGCCGGGATTCGGGAGGGAATGAATGAGCAGTTCTTC. This encodes CAGIREGMNEQFF.

The chain carries TRBV7-9 and TRBJ1-2; the D gene is possibly TRBD1 (5 bases). V shed 5 bases and J shed 8 bases, with 15 bases lying between them. The germline V gene encodes CDR1 SEHNR and CDR2 FQNEAQ (reference sequence). The length of the CDR3 is 13 residues. This CDR3 reads CASSPGGTGGYTF. The CDR3 bases are TGTGCCAGCAGCCCGGGAGGGACGGGCGGCTACACCTTC.

This clonotype was seen a handful of times. The gene calls are TRBV4-1 and TRBJ2-4, with D perhaps TRBD1 or TRBD2 (6 bases each). V was pared by 2 bases and J by 12 bases, with 14 bases between. Germline V gives CDR1 MGHRA, CDR2 YSYEKL. The CDR3 is 13 amino acids. The CDR3 loop reads CASSQLEGGHQYF. CDR3 in DNA: TGCGCCAGCAGCCAACTAGAGGGGGGTCATCAGTACTTC.

This rearrangement joins TRBV12-3 or TRBV12-4 to TRBJ1-4, with TRBD1 as a possible D gene (5 bases). This CDR3 region has 15 residues. Trimming removed 5 bases from V and 3 bases from J, with 13 bases in between. The CDR3 region has the DNA TGTGCCAGCAGTGTGGGGGTTCTGGCTAATGAAAAACTGTTTTTT. It is translated as CASSVGVLANEKLFF.

This sequence joins TRBV6-1 and TRBJ2-4, with D perhaps TRBD1 (6 bases). V was shortened by 4 bases and J by 0 bases, with 10 bases between the two germline ends. CDR3 length: 15 residues. From germline, CDR1 is MNHNS and CDR2 SASEGT. The CDR3 spells CASSGTVLAKNIQYF. The CDR3 coding sequence is TGTGCCAGCAGTGGGACAGTCCTAGCCAAAAACATTCAGTACTTC.

The J gene is TRBJ2-1, the V gene TRBV12-3 or TRBV12-4; D is ambiguous. Trimming removed 4 bases from V and 3 bases from J, with 19 bases in between. The length of the CDR3 is 17 residues. CDR3 loop: CASSSDPTTRFYNEQFF. The CDR3 bases are TGTGCCAGCAGTTCCGACCCTACTACGCGATTCTACAATGAGCAGTTCTTC.

The chain employs TRBV5-1 and TRBJ2-5; 11 bases agree with TRBD1. The ends lost 6 bases at V and 0 bases at J; junction bases unmatched: 7. This CDR3 comprises 16 residues. The germline V gene has CDR1 SGHRS and CDR2 YFSETQ. The CDR3 coding sequence is TGCGCCAGCAAAGCCGGGACAGGGGGGTACCAAGAGACCCAGTACTTC. Protein: CASKAGTGGYQETQYF. Variable domain in full (rest from reference TRBV5-1 and TRBJ2-5): KAGVTQTPRYLIKTRGQQVTLSCSPISGHRSVSWYQQTPGQGLQFLFEYFSETQRNKGNFPGRFSGRQFSNSRSEMNVSTLELGDSALYLCASKAGTGGYQETQYFGPGTRLLVL.

This clonotype was seen repeatedly, ten times or more. V gene TRBV20-1 combines with J gene TRBJ2-1; perhaps D is TRBD1 or TRBD2 (5 bases each). Trimming left V 3 bases short and J 1 base short, with 10 bases between. Germline-derived CDR1 and CDR2 are DFQATT and SNEGSKA (reference sequence). The CDR3 contains 14 residues. The CDR3 sequence: CSARGESSYNEQFF. CDR3 coding DNA: TGCAGTGCTAGGGGGGAGTCATCCTACAATGAGCAGTTCTTC.

This chain links TRBV13 with TRBJ2-1, with 11 bases aligning to TRBD2. The CDR3 covers 20 residues. The V segment lost 5 bases and the J segment 2 bases; nucleotides outside the gene matches: 17. CDR1 is PRHDT, CDR2 FYEKMQ, per germline (reference sequence). This CDR3 is CASSGAGGSWGLAAYNEQFF. As DNA, the CDR3 is TGTGCCAGCAGCGGGGCAGGAGGCAGTTGGGGACTAGCGGCCTACAATGAGCAGTTCTTC.

This rearrangement joins TRBV6-2 or TRBV6-3 to TRBJ2-6, with 7 bases that match TRBD2. The germline V gene has CDR1 MNHEY and CDR2 SVGEGT. V shed 8 bases and J 2 bases; nucleotides not matched to a gene: 21. The CDR3 runs 20 residues. The CDR3 reads CASRRSGSAGVQTGANVLTF. As DNA, the CDR3 is TGTGCCAGCCGCAGGAGCGGGTCGGCGGGAGTCCAAACTGGGGCCAACGTCCTGACTTTC.

CDR3 DNA: TGTGCCAGCAGCTTAGCGGCTAGCGGGAGGAAAGACAATGAGCAGTTCTTC. This translates into CASSLAASGRKDNEQFF. The chain combines TRBV7-2 with TRBJ2-1; 11 bases match TRBD2. Trimming removed 0 bases from V and 5 bases from J; junction bases left unmatched: 6. Germline V CDR1 and CDR2: SGHTA, FQGNSA. The CDR3 consists of 17 residues.

This clonotype was found many times. The CDR3 sequence is CASSLREGNTEAFF. CDR3 nucleotides: TGTGCCAGCAGCTTAAGGGAAGGGAACACTGAAGCTTTCTTT. V gene TRBV7-8 combines with J gene TRBJ1-1; D not certain. The germline V and J ends were trimmed by 2 bases and 1 base, with 8 bases remaining between them. The CDR3 loop spans 14 amino acids. Germline CDR1 is SGHVS and CDR2 is FQNEAQ. Combining the CDR3 with reference TRBV7-8 and TRBJ1-1 gives the whole variable domain GAGVSQSPRYKVAKRGQDVALRCDPISGHVSLFWYQQALGQGPEFLTYFQNEAQLDKSGLPSDRFFAERPEGSVSTLKIQRTQQEDSAVYLCASSLREGNTEAFFGQGTRLTVV.